This passage covers 26 T cell receptor beta chains from one sample sequenced in a study of T cell responses to AZD1222 COVID-19 vaccine. TCRdb keeps only in-frame clones here, not all; method: immunoSEQ multiplex PCR. The repertoire holds around 80,000 clones, with 70% to 90% as singletons. Material: peripheral blood, obtained 28 days after the second AZD1222 dose. The receptors derive from an adult who received the AZD1222 COVID-19 vaccine.

The gene calls are TRBV5-1 and TRBJ1-2; 12 bases match TRBD1. The CDR3 is made up of 16 amino acids. V shed 7 bases, J shed 2 bases, and the junction held 9 bases outside the gene matches. The V gene's germline CDR1 is SGHRS and CDR2 YFSETQ. As DNA, the CDR3 is TGCGCCAGCGGTCCGGGACAGGGGGCGCAAAACTATGGCTACACCTTC. This gives the protein CASGPGQGAQNYGYTF.

The chain joins TRBV30 to TRBJ1-5, with D possibly TRBD1 on 5 matching bases. Germline-derived CDR1 and CDR2 are GTSNPN and SVGIG (reference sequence). The V gene lost 0 bases and the J gene lost 4 bases, with 13 bases spanning the gap. This CDR3 is built from 15 residues. The CDR3 protein is CAWSVGQGLNQPQHF. CDR3 nucleotide sequence: TGTGCCTGGAGTGTAGGGCAGGGACTTAATCAGCCCCAGCATTTT.

The CDR3 region is CASSLTRGGYTF. The CDR3 nucleotides read TGTGCCAGCAGTTTGACACGGGGTGGCTACACCTTC. The chain couples TRBV6-5 to TRBJ1-2, with no clear D. V was trimmed by 4 bases and J by 7 bases, leaving 10 bases between them. This CDR3 is built from 12 residues. In germline, CDR1 is MNHEY, CDR2 SVGAGI.

V gene TRBV28 combines with J gene TRBJ1-6, with no clear D. Germline lookup yields CDR1 MDHEN and CDR2 SYDVKM. This CDR3 is built from 11 residues. Trimming removed 5 bases at V and 14 bases at J, with 10 bases between. CDR3 loop: CASSPGVALHF. CDR3 coding DNA: TGTGCCAGCAGTCCCGGGGTGGCCCTCCACTTT. Using reference TRBV28 and TRBJ1-6 for the parts outside the CDR3, the full variable domain is DVKVTQSSRYLVKRTGEKVFLECVQDMDHENMFWYRQDPGLGLRLIYFSYDVKMKEKGDIPEGYSVSREKKERFSLILESASTNQTSMYLCASSPGVALHFGNGTRLTVT.

The chain is built from TRBV6-5 and TRBJ1-4; TRBD1 is a possible D gene (5 bases). The CDR3 is 13 amino acids. Germline values: CDR1 MNHEY, CDR2 SVGAGI. The ends were cut back, 5 bases at V and 9 bases at J, with 13 bases in the middle. CDR3 sequence: CASSTGAEKKLFF. DNA of the CDR3: TGTGCCAGCAGTACCGGGGCGGAAAAAAAACTGTTTTTT.

The J gene is TRBJ2-7, the V gene TRBV28, with 10 bases lining up with TRBD1. The J segment lost 6 bases and the V segment lost 7 bases, leaving 9 bases of the junction unmatched. CDR3 length equals 14 residues. Germline V gene data show CDR1 as MDHEN and CDR2 as SYDVKM. In nucleotides, the CDR3 is TGTGCCAGCACCTACCCCGGGGACAGGGGCGAGCAGTACTTC. This encodes CASTYPGDRGEQYF.

The chain employs TRBV1 and TRBJ1-1. TRBV1 is deemed a pseudogene. CDR3 length: 17 residues. The CDR3 DNA follows: TGCACCAGCAGCCAAGAAGGGGACGGCAGATTGAACACTGAAGCTTTCTTT. Amino acids: CTSSQEGDGRLNTEAFF.

This rearrangement joins TRBV28 to TRBJ1-2, with D possibly being TRBD1 (6 bases). Germline lookup yields CDR1 MDHEN and CDR2 SYDVKM. CDR3 size: 14 residues. Trimming removed 6 bases from V and 2 bases from J, with 13 bases in between. The CDR3 sequence: CASREQGRNYGYTF. The CDR3 region has the DNA TGTGCCAGCAGAGAACAGGGCAGAAACTATGGCTACACCTTC.

The CDR3 bases are TGTGCCAGCAGCTCCCGCGGGAAGAGCTCCTACAATGAGCAGTTCTTC. Protein: CASSSRGKSSYNEQFF. This rearrangement joins TRBV11-2 to TRBJ2-1, with D perhaps TRBD2 (6 bases). V was clipped by 4 bases and J by 0 bases, with 13 bases between them. Germline V gives CDR1 SGHAT, CDR2 FQNNGV. CDR3 length equals 16 residues.

This chain joins TRBV19 and TRBJ2-3; tentatively, D is TRBD1 (7 bases). V lost 5 bases, J lost 8 bases, and 26 bases lay in between. The CDR3 is 17 residues long. Germline CDR1 is LNHDA and CDR2 is SQIVND (reference sequence). The CDR3 is CASSYSGDSLGGTTQYF. The CDR3 DNA reads as TGTGCCAGTAGTTATAGTGGGGACAGCTTAGGGGGGACTACGCAGTATTTT.

The chain couples TRBV5-4 to TRBJ2-2, with D maybe TRBD1 (5 bases). The germline V gene encodes CDR1 SGHNT and CDR2 YYREEE (reference sequence). V gave up 2 bases and J gave up 9 bases, with 11 bases separating them. The CDR3 has 13 amino acids. CDR3 bases: TGTGCCAGCAGCTTAAGGGGTCTGAGGGAGCTGTTTTTT. Encoded protein: CASSLRGLRELFF.

The genes are TRBV19 and TRBJ1-1; 7 bases match TRBD1. V was clipped by 7 bases and J by 7 bases; unmatched bases: 15. This CDR3 spans 15 amino acids. The germline V gene has CDR1 LNHDA and CDR2 SQIVND (reference sequence). The CDR3 region has the DNA TGTGCCAGTATTCGAGGGGCCGGCAGGGGGGATGAAGCTTTCTTT. Translating gives CASIRGAGRGDEAFF.

The V and J genes are TRBV28 and TRBJ2-7, with D unclear. CDR3 length: 12 amino acids. V lost 3 bases and J lost 4, with 7 bases in between. Germline V gives CDR1 MDHEN, CDR2 SYDVKM. The DNA of the CDR3 is TGTGCCAGCAGTTTTGCCGGTTACGAGCAGTACTTC. It translates to CASSFAGYEQYF.

V gene TRBV2 combines with J gene TRBJ2-7; TRBD2 matches at 11 bases. This CDR3 has 16 residues. CDR1 and CDR2 from the germline V gene are SNHLY and FYNNEI. V gave up 2 bases and J gave up 2 bases; unmatched junction bases: 5. The CDR3 protein is CASSELELAGAYEQYF. In nucleotides, the CDR3 is TGTGCCAGCAGTGAATTAGAACTAGCGGGGGCCTACGAGCAGTACTTC.

CDR3 DNA: TGTGCCAGCAGTTTATTTTTTTCGCTACATGGGAATCAGTACAATGAGCAGTTCTTC. Translation: CASSLFFSLHGNQYNEQFF. The V and J genes are TRBV27 and TRBJ2-1; D not certain. V dropped 1 base and J dropped 4 bases, with 23 bases sitting between them. Per germline, CDR1 MNHEY and CDR2 SMNVEV (reference sequence). The length of the CDR3 is 19 residues.

For the CDR3, the DNA is TGTGCCAGCAGTTTTTTAGAGTCCTATGGCTACACCTTC. Translating it yields CASSFLESYGYTF. This chain joins TRBV12-3 or TRBV12-4 and TRBJ1-2; D gene uncertain. The CDR3 has 13 amino acids. Between the trimmed V and J ends, which lost 3 bases and 4 bases, there was a span of 9 bases.

The V call is TRBV7-9, the J call TRBJ1-1; D call uncertain. The ends were cut back, 4 bases at V and 1 base at J, with 10 bases in the middle. Germline CDR1 reads SEHNR; CDR2 reads FQNEAQ (reference sequence). This CDR3 has 14 residues. The CDR3 coding sequence is TGTGCCAGCAGCTCCCCCACACGGAACACTGAAGCTTTCTTT. It translates to CASSSPTRNTEAFF.

This sequence joins TRBV5-4 and TRBJ2-5; 15 bases are a match to TRBD2. This CDR3 region has 16 residues. From germline, CDR1 is SGHNT and CDR2 YYREEE (reference sequence). J gave up 5 bases and V 3 bases, and 5 bases lay outside the gene matches. The CDR3 protein is CASSSEGLAGGETQYF. CDR3 DNA sequence: TGTGCCAGCAGCTCGGAAGGACTAGCGGGGGGGGAGACCCAGTACTTC.

The J gene is TRBJ2-1, the V gene TRBV11-1; 8 bases align to TRBD2. The germline gives CDR1 SGHAT, CDR2 FQDESV (reference sequence). V was clipped by 4 bases and J by 10 bases; unmatched bases: 6. The CDR3 contains 13 residues. The CDR3: CASSSTSGGEQFF. For the CDR3, the DNA is TGTGCCAGCAGCTCTACTAGCGGCGGGGAGCAGTTCTTC.

In this sample, this clone turned up once. V and J are TRBV2 and TRBJ1-3, with 7 nucleotides matching TRBD1. The CDR3 consists of 17 residues. Germline V gene lookup returns CDR1 SNHLY and CDR2 FYNNEI. V gave up 6 bases and J gave up 4 bases; unmatched junction bases: 15. CDR3: CASSASHFDRAGNTIYF. The CDR3 DNA is TGTGCCAGCAGCGCCAGCCATTTTGACAGGGCCGGAAACACCATATATTTT.

This chain joins TRBV19 and TRBJ1-2, with 9 bases lining up with TRBD1. Looked up from germline, CDR1 is LNHDA and CDR2 is SQIVND (reference sequence). The CDR3 spans 14 residues. With 5 bases clipped from V and 7 bases from J, the junction kept 8 bases outside the gene matches. The CDR3 nucleotides read TGTGCCAGTAGTGCTACAGGGGGCAGGGGTGGCTACACCTTC. Its protein product is CASSATGGRGGYTF. Looking up the rest from reference TRBV19 and TRBJ1-2 gives the full variable domain: DGGITQSPKYLFRKEGQNVTLSCEQNLNHDAMYWYRQDPGQGLRLIYYSQIVNDFQKGDIAEGYSVSREKKESFPLTVTSAQKNPTAFYLCASSATGGRGGYTFGSGTRLTVV.

This clone was found once. This chain links TRBV28 with TRBJ1-2; 7 nucleotides agree with TRBD1. Germline V gene lookup returns CDR1 MDHEN and CDR2 SYDVKM. The CDR3 has 14 amino acids. Losses at the gene ends were 4 bases for V and 7 bases for J; bases not matched to a gene: 9. The CDR3 nucleotides are TGTGCCAGCAGTTCCCTCAGGGGGATTACTGGCTACACCTTC. Amino acids: CASSSLRGITGYTF.

This clone was detected once. The chain links TRBV6-5 to TRBJ1-5; D is uncertain. V was shortened by 0 bases and J by 7 bases, with 10 bases between the two germline ends. This CDR3 has 14 residues. Germline-derived CDR1 and CDR2 are MNHEY and SVGAGI. The CDR3 region has the DNA TGTGCCAGCAGTTACTCCGATGTGGCCCAGCCCCAGCATTTT. Residues: CASSYSDVAQPQHF.

This clone was seen a few times. The rearrangement uses TRBV28 and TRBJ2-3, with 9 positions matching TRBD1. V lost 2 bases and J lost 4; bases outside the gene matches: 7. This CDR3 is 16 amino acids long. Looked up from germline, CDR1 is MDHEN and CDR2 is SYDVKM. Written as DNA, the CDR3 is TGTGCCAGCAGTTTAGCCGGGACAGGGATTCCAGATACGCAGTATTTT. Its protein is CASSLAGTGIPDTQYF.

J is TRBJ2-4 and V is TRBV18, with TRBD2 matching 11 bases. Germline trimming cut 3 bases from V and 7 bases from J; bases unmatched to any gene: 11. Germline CDR1 KGHSH, CDR2 LQKENI. This CDR3 has 17 amino acids. CDR3 DNA: TGTGCCAGCTCACCTCTGTCAGACACTAGCGGGGGTAACATTCAGTACTTC. Translation: CASSPLSDTSGGNIQYF.

The chain has TRBV27 and TRBJ1-6; no clear D gene. With 0 bases removed from V and 9 bases from J, the gap between germline ends came to 6 bases. The CDR3 is made up of 13 amino acids. Looked up from germline, CDR1 is MNHEY and CDR2 is SMNVEV (reference sequence). CDR3 sequence (DNA): TGTGCCAGCAGTTTATCCGAGAGTTCACCCCTCCACTTT. Protein: CASSLSESSPLHF.